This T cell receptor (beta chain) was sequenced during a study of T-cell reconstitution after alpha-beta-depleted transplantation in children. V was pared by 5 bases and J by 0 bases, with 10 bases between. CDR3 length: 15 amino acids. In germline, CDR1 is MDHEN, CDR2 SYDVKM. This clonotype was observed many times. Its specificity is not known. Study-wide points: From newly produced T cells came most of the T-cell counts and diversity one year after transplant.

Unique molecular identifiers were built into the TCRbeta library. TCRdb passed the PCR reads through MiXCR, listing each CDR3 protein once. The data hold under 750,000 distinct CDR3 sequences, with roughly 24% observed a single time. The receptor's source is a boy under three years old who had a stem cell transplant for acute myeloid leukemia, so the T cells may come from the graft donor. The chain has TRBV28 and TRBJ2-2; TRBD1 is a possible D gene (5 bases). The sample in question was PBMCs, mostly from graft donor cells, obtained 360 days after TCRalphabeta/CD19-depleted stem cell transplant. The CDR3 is CASSPTDPNTGELFF. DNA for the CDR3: TGTGCCAGCAGTCCGACAGATCCGAACACCGGGGAGCTGTTTTTT.